One and the same sample provided the 27 T cell receptor beta chains below, sequenced in a study of T cell repertoires in cytomegalovirus infection. No antigen has been identified for these receptors. TCRdb used MiXCR to reprocess the reads, holding one entry per CDR3 protein. The table lists around 430,000 distinct CDR3 sequences, about two fifths of them singletons, with roughly two fifths in the top ten. The sequencing here drew on cultured PBMCs, taken from culture after CMV antigen stimulation. These receptor sequences come from a human donor in good health (CMV status not recorded). Some clones in this sample may be carry-over from other donors' samples.

In its sample, this clonotype was seen a few times. The chain employs TRBV6-1 and TRBJ2-1; no definite D call. Germline V gene data show CDR1 as MNHNS and CDR2 as SASEGT. Trimming pared 0 bases from V and 3 bases from J, leaving 6 bases between. The CDR3 spans 14 residues. The CDR3 reads CASSEATDYNEQFF. The CDR3 coding sequence is TGTGCCAGCAGTGAAGCGACGGACTACAATGAGCAGTTCTTC.

The rearrangement joins TRBV27 to TRBJ2-1, with a weak D call TRBD1 (5 bases). Germline assignment: CDR1 MNHEY and CDR2 SMNVEV (reference sequence). Trimming cost V 5 bases and J 5 bases, with 10 bases left between them. CDR3 length: 13 amino acids. The DNA for the CDR3 is TGTGCCAGCAGTACGACAGTAAACAATGAGCAGTTCTTC. This encodes CASSTTVNNEQFF.

V is TRBV14 and J is TRBJ1-4, with 7 bases identical to TRBD1. CDR3 length: 14 residues. Germline-derived CDR1 and CDR2 are SGHDN and FVKESK. Trimming removed 3 bases from V and 10 bases from J; junction bases left unmatched: 8. CDR3 in amino acids: CASSQGGGGGKLFF. The CDR3 region has the DNA TGTGCCAGCAGCCAGGGAGGGGGCGGTGGAAAACTGTTTTTT. The whole variable domain, filled in from reference TRBV14 and TRBJ1-4, reads EAGVTQFPSHSVIEKGQTVTLRCDPISGHDNLYWYRRVMGKEIKFLLHFVKESKQDESGMPNNRFLAERTGGTYSTLKVQPAELEDSGVYFCASSQGGGGGKLFFGSGTQLSVL.

This clonotype has a handful of counts. V and J are TRBV6-1 and TRBJ2-3; either TRBD1 or TRBD2 may fit D (5 bases each). This CDR3 is built from 15 residues. Germline V gives CDR1 MNHNS, CDR2 SASEGT. With 11 bases removed from V and 3 bases from J, the gap between germline ends came to 21 bases. CDR3 DNA: TGTGCCCGATCCGGGGCACCTATGACTACAGATACGCAGTATTTT. Translated: CARSGAPMTTDTQYF.

In its sample, this clonotype was seen once. This chain links TRBV28 with TRBJ2-2, with D perhaps matching TRBD1 (5 bases). Trimming took off 6 bases at V and 1 base at J, with 9 bases between the two ends. The CDR3 extends over 14 amino acids. CDR1 and CDR2 (germline): MDHEN, SYDVKM. CDR3 region: CASRTGQNTGELFF. CDR3 nucleotide sequence: TGTGCCAGCAGAACCGGACAGAACACCGGGGAGCTGTTTTTT.

This clonotype was detected a few times. The V call is TRBV4-1, the J call TRBJ1-5, with 8 bases matching TRBD1. CDR1 is MGHRA, CDR2 YSYEKL, per germline. The CDR3 loop spans 15 amino acids. The trim removed 0 bases at V and 5 bases at J, leaving 3 bases unmatched. CDR3 in DNA: TGCGCCAGCAGCCAAGACGGACAGGGCCATCAGCCCCAGCATTTT. Translating it yields CASSQDGQGHQPQHF.

There are a few counts of this clonotype. The chain recombines TRBV10-3 with TRBJ1-1; 8 positions match TRBD1. The V gene's germline CDR1 is ENHRY and CDR2 SYGVKD. J gave up 8 bases and V 0 bases, and 8 bases lay outside the gene matches. The CDR3 is made up of 15 amino acids. The CDR3 nucleotides read TGTGCCATCAGTGAGTCCGGCAGGGGGCCGCTCGAAGCTTTCTTT. Translating gives CAISESGRGPLEAFF.

The V gene is TRBV20-1, the J gene TRBJ2-3, with 8 bases aligning to TRBD1. CDR3 length equals 15 residues. With 3 bases clipped from V and 2 bases from J, the junction kept 7 bases outside the gene matches. The germline V gene has CDR1 DFQATT and CDR2 SNEGSKA (reference sequence). The CDR3 reads CSASSPGQVTDTQYF. The CDR3 DNA is TGCAGTGCTAGTAGTCCGGGACAGGTCACAGATACGCAGTATTTT.

With regard to this clonotype: With a much larger clone just one base away, this may be a read error. The V call is TRBV7-8, the J call TRBJ2-1; D may match TRBD1 or TRBD2 (5 bases each). Germline values: CDR1 SGHVS, CDR2 FQNEAQ. The CDR3 spans 17 residues. The CDR3 is CAGSLAVRGSSYNEQFF. In nucleotides, the CDR3 is TGTGCCGGCAGCTTAGCCGTCCGGGGCAGCTCCTACAATGAGCAGTTCTTC.

Concerning this clonotype: A read error may be the cause here, since a much bigger clone is one base away. The V call is TRBV7-2, the J call TRBJ2-1; TRBD2 is a possible D gene (7 bases). Germline assignment: CDR1 SGHTA and CDR2 FQGNSA. This CDR3 contains 13 residues. In DNA form, the CDR3 reads TGTGCCAGCAGCTTAAGGGGGGGGGGTGAGCAGTTGTTC. Protein product: CASSLRGGGEQLF.

This sequence joins TRBV6-1 and TRBJ2-2; 8 bases line up with TRBD2. CDR1 and CDR2 from the germline V gene are MNHNS and SASEGT. This CDR3 contains 15 residues. V was pared by 5 bases and J by 6 bases, with 8 bases of the junction left unmatched. The DNA of the CDR3 is TGTGCCAGCAGTTATGGCGGGGGGCCGGCCGGGGAGCTGTTTTTT. Protein product: CASSYGGGPAGELFF.

This clonotype was counted between two and nine times. The chain recombines TRBV4-1 with TRBJ2-1; the match to TRBD1 covers 12 bases. V trimming: 4 bases; J trimming: 6 bases; junction bases outside the gene matches: 7. The CDR3 covers 16 residues. The germline V gene has CDR1 MGHRA and CDR2 YSYEKL. DNA for the CDR3: TGCGCCAGCAGCCGCGGGGACAGGGGGCATCGCAATGAGCAGTTCTTC. Encoded protein: CASSRGDRGHRNEQFF.

This clonotype has just one count. The chain links TRBV15 to TRBJ2-7; possible D gene TRBD2, 5 bases. Per germline, CDR1 LNHNV and CDR2 YYDKDF (reference sequence). Trimming stripped 0 bases from V and 6 bases from J, with 9 bases between. CDR3 size: 13 residues. The CDR3 is CATSRDGETEQYF. CDR3 nucleotide sequence: TGTGCCACCAGCAGAGATGGGGAGACCGAGCAGTACTTC.

V usage is TRBV27 and J usage is TRBJ2-3; a possible D gene is TRBD2 (6 bases). V shed 2 bases and J shed 0 bases, with 18 bases lying between them. This CDR3 is built from 18 residues. In germline, CDR1 is MNHEY, CDR2 SMNVEV (reference sequence). CDR3 protein: CASSLAGTALASTDTQYF. The CDR3 DNA reads TGTGCCAGCAGTTTAGCGGGTACTGCCCTAGCGAGCACAGATACGCAGTATTTT.

The chain links TRBV11-2 to TRBJ1-1; D may be TRBD1 (5 bases). Germline CDR1 and CDR2: SGHAT and FQNNGV. V was trimmed by 3 bases and J by 12 bases, leaving 17 bases between them. The CDR3 contains 13 residues. The CDR3 loop reads CASSFLEAGITFF. DNA for the CDR3: TGTGCCAGCAGCTTTCTTGAGGCAGGGATAACTTTCTTT.

The chain links TRBV7-9 to TRBJ2-1, with D perhaps assigned TRBD1 or TRBD2 (5 bases each). V was trimmed by 4 bases and J by 6 bases, leaving 16 bases between them. Germline V gene lookup returns CDR1 SEHNR and CDR2 FQNEAQ (reference sequence). The CDR3 contains 15 residues. The CDR3 sequence is CASSSPGTRFNEQFF. In DNA, the CDR3 is TGTGCCAGCAGCTCCCCCGGGACGAGGTTCAATGAGCAGTTCTTC.

The chain joins TRBV4-3 to TRBJ2-1; unclear D gene. This CDR3 comprises 13 residues. Germline V gene data show CDR1 as LGHNA and CDR2 as YSLEER. The V end was cut by 0 bases, the J end by 8 bases, with 8 bases between. DNA of the CDR3: TGCGCCAGCAGCCAAGATCAGGCCGATGAGCAGTTCTTC. Its translation is CASSQDQADEQFF.

Comment on this clonotype: The CDR3 does not end in the conserved phenylalanine or tryptophan, so this is likely a read error. The V and J genes are TRBV7-6 and TRBJ2-1; D is uncertain. Trimming cost V 1 base and J 0 bases, with 10 bases left between them. CDR1 is SGHVS, CDR2 FNYEAQ, per germline. The CDR3 spans 16 residues. CDR3 DNA sequence: TGTGCCAGCAGCTTAGTAGCTGCTAGCTCCTACAATGAGCAGTTCTCC. Encoded protein: CASSLVAASSYNEQFS.

This chain links TRBV5-5 with TRBJ2-1; D remains ambiguous. The CDR3 is 14 residues long. Germline-derived CDR1 and CDR2 are SGHKS and YYEKEE (reference sequence). The V and J ends lost 4 bases and 10 bases respectively, with 18 bases between them. CDR3 nucleotides: TGTGCCAGCAGCCCCCCCCTCGCTGGGAACGAGCAGTTCTTC. Protein product: CASSPPLAGNEQFF.

This sequence joins TRBV6-2 or TRBV6-3 and TRBJ2-1, with 8 bases matching TRBD2. This CDR3 has 14 residues. The J segment lost 9 bases and the V segment lost 7 bases, leaving 11 bases of the junction unmatched. Looked up from germline, CDR1 is MNHEY and CDR2 is SVGEGT. CDR3 DNA sequence: TGTGCCAGCATTCTTGACGGGGGGGGCGGTGAGCAGTTCTTC. Its translation: CASILDGGGGEQFF.

This clonotype appeared a few times. The V call is TRBV2, the J call TRBJ2-3; TRBD2 might be the D (6 bases). CDR1 SNHLY and CDR2 FYNNEI come from the germline V gene. V lost 0 bases and J 0 bases, leaving 16 bases between the germline ends. CDR3 length: 18 residues. The CDR3 region has the DNA TGTGCCAGCAGTGAAGCGCTATTCCTAGCGTCTAGCACAGATACGCAGTATTTT. This gives the protein CASSEALFLASSTDTQYF.

The genes are TRBV5-4 and TRBJ2-5; unclear D gene. Germline V gene lookup returns CDR1 SGHNT and CDR2 YYREEE (reference sequence). V was trimmed by 0 bases and J by 5 bases, leaving 14 bases between them. The CDR3 has 15 amino acids. CDR3 nucleotide sequence: TGTGCCAGCAGCTTGGAGTTCGCTAGTAGGGAGACCCAGTACTTC. Its protein is CASSLEFASRETQYF.

A few counts support this clonotype. The rearrangement uses TRBV6-5 and TRBJ1-4; 7 nucleotides line up with TRBD1. Germline V gene lookup returns CDR1 MNHEY and CDR2 SVGAGI. After removal of 4 bases from V and 8 bases from J, the junction contained 7 bases not matched to a gene. The CDR3 runs 14 residues. Written as DNA, the CDR3 is TGTGCCAGCAGTTCTCGACAGGGTCGCGAAAAACTGTTTTTT. Translation gives CASSSRQGREKLFF.

V gene TRBV20-1 combines with J gene TRBJ2-3; 12 nucleotides align to TRBD2. The germline V gene has CDR1 DFQATT and CDR2 SNEGSKA (reference sequence). The CDR3 sequence is 17 residues long. The trim removed 6 bases at V and 3 bases at J, leaving 13 bases unmatched. This CDR3 reads CSAASSGGAIPTDTQYF. In nucleotides, the CDR3 is TGCAGTGCCGCGTCTAGCGGGGGGGCGATTCCGACAGATACGCAGTATTTT.

The chain is built from TRBV19 and TRBJ1-5; 8 positions agree with TRBD1. The trim removed 3 bases at V and 1 base at J, leaving 2 bases unmatched. The CDR3 extends over 15 amino acids. From germline, CDR1 is LNHDA and CDR2 SQIVND (reference sequence). Here the CDR3 reads CASSIQGASNQPQHF. DNA of the CDR3: TGTGCCAGTAGTATTCAGGGGGCGAGCAATCAGCCCCAGCATTTT.

The chain employs TRBV2 and TRBJ1-1; 8 positions agree with TRBD1. V was pared by 6 bases and J by 12 bases, with 3 bases of the junction left unmatched. Germline CDR1 and CDR2: SNHLY and FYNNEI. This CDR3 spans 10 amino acids. Here the CDR3 DNA reads TGTGCCAGCAGGGGACAGGAGACTTTCTTT. It encodes CASRGQETFF.

The V and J genes are TRBV6-2 or TRBV6-3 and TRBJ1-2; TRBD1 is a possible D gene (5 bases). The CDR3 consists of 19 residues. Germline loops: CDR1 MNHEY, CDR2 SVGEGT. V was trimmed by 7 bases and J by 0 bases, leaving 27 bases between them. The CDR3 sequence is CASIGLELTEKEANYGYTF. The CDR3 bases are TGTGCCAGCATCGGGCTGGAACTGACAGAAAAAGAGGCTAACTATGGCTACACCTTC.